These 9 T cell receptor beta chains came from one sample sequenced in a study of cytomegalovirus exposure and HLA in healthy donors. The PCR employed 60 Vbeta primers together with 13 Jbeta primers. Assay used: immunoSEQ multiplex PCR; TCRdb lists only in-frame clones, some missing. The table shows approximately 110,000 clones, with over 65% occurring only once. The sample was PBMCs. All receptors derive from a man between 50 and 59 years old in good health and CMV-seronegative.

This clone was seen a handful of times. The chain uses TRBV5-1 and TRBJ2-1; D unresolved. The ends were cut back, 4 bases at V and 5 bases at J, with 4 bases in the middle. Germline CDR1 reads SGHRS; CDR2 reads YFSETQ. CDR3 size: 11 residues. CDR3 protein: CASSPNNEQFF. CDR3 bases: TGCGCCAGCAGCCCAAACAATGAGCAGTTCTTC.

This clone is a singleton in its sample. The chain has TRBV5-8 and TRBJ2-1, with 7 bases matching TRBD1. This CDR3 has 15 amino acids. Germline V gene data show CDR1 as SGHTS and CDR2 as YDEGEE. V was clipped by 9 bases and J by 4 bases; unmatched bases: 13. CDR3 amino acids: CATHKGAPFYNEQFF. Here the CDR3 DNA reads TGTGCCACCCATAAGGGGGCTCCTTTTTACAATGAGCAGTTCTTC.

The CDR3, as DNA: TGTGCCAGTAGGCAGGGGGCTGACACTGAAGCTTTCTTT. It codes for CASRQGADTEAFF. The rearrangement joins TRBV19 to TRBJ1-1; TRBD1 aligns across 8 bases. J gave up 3 bases and V 6 bases, and 3 bases lay outside the gene matches. CDR3 length: 13 amino acids. CDR1 and CDR2 from the germline V gene are LNHDA and SQIVND (reference sequence).

This clone was detected a few times. The CDR3 DNA sequence: TGTGCCAGCAGTTCCAACAGGGGCGATTTTGAAGCTTTCTTT. This sequence encodes CASSSNRGDFEAFF. This chain uses TRBV28 with TRBJ1-1; 7 bases line up with TRBD1. The CDR3 is 14 amino acids. Per germline, CDR1 MDHEN and CDR2 SYDVKM. After removal of 4 bases from V and 7 bases from J, the junction contained 9 bases not matched to a gene.

V is TRBV19 and J is TRBJ2-3; 7 bases align to TRBD1. Germline loops: CDR1 LNHDA, CDR2 SQIVND (reference sequence). This CDR3 spans 15 amino acids. Losses at the gene ends were 7 bases for V and 2 bases for J; bases not matched to a gene: 9. The CDR3 here is CASIGTDMFTDTQYF. CDR3 coding DNA: TGTGCCAGTATCGGGACAGACATGTTCACAGATACGCAGTATTTT.

This clone was detected once. The rearrangement uses TRBV11-2 and TRBJ2-2, with 8 bases aligning to TRBD1. Germline loops: CDR1 SGHAT, CDR2 FQNNGV. V gave up 5 bases and J gave up 1 base; unmatched junction bases: 6. The CDR3 totals 16 residues. The DNA of the CDR3 is TGTGCCAGCAGCATGGGACAGGTCCTGAACACCGGGGAGCTGTTTTTT. It is translated as CASSMGQVLNTGELFF.

This chain joins TRBV5-4 and TRBJ1-1; 8 bases are a match to TRBD1. Trimming cost V 4 bases and J 4 bases; bases outside gene matches: 3. The CDR3 extends over 13 amino acids. CDR1 SGHNT and CDR2 YYREEE come from the germline V gene (reference sequence). The CDR3 DNA follows: TGTGCCAGCAGCAGGACAGGGATCACTGAAGCTTTCTTT. This encodes CASSRTGITEAFF.

This clone was seen once. The chain has TRBV5-1 and TRBJ2-7; D may be TRBD1 (6 bases). The CDR3 runs 15 residues. CDR1 and CDR2 from the germline V gene are SGHRS and YFSETQ. The ends were cut back, 0 bases at V and 1 base at J, with 11 bases in the middle. The CDR3: CASSLGGTPSYEQYF. In nucleotides, the CDR3 is TGCGCCAGCAGCTTGGGAGGGACACCGTCCTACGAGCAGTACTTC.

V is TRBV7-3 and J is TRBJ2-3, with D perhaps TRBD2 (7 bases). The CDR3 covers 14 residues. In germline, CDR1 is SGHTA, CDR2 FQGTGA. With 5 bases removed from V and 4 bases from J, the gap between germline ends came to 13 bases. CDR3: CASSVTGRADTQYF. The CDR3 DNA follows: TGTGCCAGCAGCGTCACAGGGAGGGCAGATACGCAGTATTTT.